This T cell receptor beta chain was identified in a study of OX40 agonist ivuxolimab in advanced cancers. Turning to the study itself: A mean age of around 66 years, range about 20 to 79, was recorded, and 70% to 85% were male. The study's findings and limits: Normalized expansion of T-cell clones was also low for some nonresponders. What antigens the expanded peripheral T cells recognized was never established.

TCRdb's copy holds only in-frame clones and misses some; the assay was immunoSEQ multiplex PCR. The sample contains about 53,000 clones, 70% to 90% of which appear only once. Regarding this clone: Its antigen is not known.

The germline V gene encodes CDR1 SGDLS and CDR2 YYNGEE. Trimming took 4 bases from V and 6 from J; bases not matched to a gene: 11. The CDR3 has 16 amino acids. The chain has TRBV9 and TRBJ2-1, with 9 bases that match TRBD1. This TCR derives from an adult with an advanced solid tumor such as melanoma, head and neck, liver or kidney cancer. This specimen was CD4+ or CD8+ T cells sorted from blood, taken in a trial of the OX40 agonist ivuxolimab. CDR3 amino acids: CASSPVSGQGSNEQFF. The CDR3, as DNA: TGTGCCAGCAGCCCAGTATCCGGACAGGGGAGCAATGAGCAGTTCTTC.